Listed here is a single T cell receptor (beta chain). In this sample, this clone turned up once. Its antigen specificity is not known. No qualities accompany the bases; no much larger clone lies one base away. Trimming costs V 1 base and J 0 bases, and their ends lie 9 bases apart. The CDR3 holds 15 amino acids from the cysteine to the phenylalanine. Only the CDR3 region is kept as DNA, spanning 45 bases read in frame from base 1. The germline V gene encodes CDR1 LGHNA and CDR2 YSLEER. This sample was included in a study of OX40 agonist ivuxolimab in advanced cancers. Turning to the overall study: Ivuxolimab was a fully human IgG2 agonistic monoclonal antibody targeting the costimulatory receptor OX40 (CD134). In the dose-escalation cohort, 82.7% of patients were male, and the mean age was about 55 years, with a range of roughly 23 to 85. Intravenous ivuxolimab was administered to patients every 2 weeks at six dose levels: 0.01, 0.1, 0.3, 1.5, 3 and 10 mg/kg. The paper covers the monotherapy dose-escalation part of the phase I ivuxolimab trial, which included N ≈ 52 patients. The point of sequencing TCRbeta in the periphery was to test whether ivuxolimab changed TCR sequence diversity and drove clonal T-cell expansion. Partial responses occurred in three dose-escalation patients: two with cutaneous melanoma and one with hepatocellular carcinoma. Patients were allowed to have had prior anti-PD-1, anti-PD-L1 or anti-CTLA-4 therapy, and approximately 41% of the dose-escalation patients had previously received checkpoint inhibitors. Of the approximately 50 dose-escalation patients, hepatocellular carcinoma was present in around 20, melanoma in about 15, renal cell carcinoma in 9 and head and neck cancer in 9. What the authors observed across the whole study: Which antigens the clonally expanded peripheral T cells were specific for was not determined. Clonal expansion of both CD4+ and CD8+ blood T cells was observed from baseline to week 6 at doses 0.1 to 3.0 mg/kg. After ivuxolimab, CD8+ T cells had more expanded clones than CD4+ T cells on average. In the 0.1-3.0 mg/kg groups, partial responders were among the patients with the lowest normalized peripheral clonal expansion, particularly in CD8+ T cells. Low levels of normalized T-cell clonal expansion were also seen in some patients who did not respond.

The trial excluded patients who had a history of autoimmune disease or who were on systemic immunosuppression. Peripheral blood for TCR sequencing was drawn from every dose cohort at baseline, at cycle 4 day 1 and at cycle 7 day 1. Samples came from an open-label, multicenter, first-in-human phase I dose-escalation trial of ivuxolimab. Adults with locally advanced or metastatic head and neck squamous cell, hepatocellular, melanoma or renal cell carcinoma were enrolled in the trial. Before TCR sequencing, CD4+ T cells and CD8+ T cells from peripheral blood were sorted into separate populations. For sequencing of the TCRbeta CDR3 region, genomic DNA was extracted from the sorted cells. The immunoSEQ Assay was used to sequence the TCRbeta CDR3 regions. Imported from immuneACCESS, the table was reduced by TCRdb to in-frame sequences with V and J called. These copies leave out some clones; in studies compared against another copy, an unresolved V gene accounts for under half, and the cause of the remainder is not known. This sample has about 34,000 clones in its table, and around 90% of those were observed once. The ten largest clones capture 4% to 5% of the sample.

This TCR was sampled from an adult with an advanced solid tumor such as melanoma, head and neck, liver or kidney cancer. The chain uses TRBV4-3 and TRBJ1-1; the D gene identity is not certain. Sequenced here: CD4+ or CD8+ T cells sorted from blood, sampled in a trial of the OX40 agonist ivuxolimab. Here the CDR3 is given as CASSQAHRLNTEAFF. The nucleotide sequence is TGCGCCAGCAGCCAAGCCCACAGACTGAACACTGAAGCTTTCTTT.